What follows are 16 T cell receptor beta chains derived from one specimen sequenced in a study of blood T cells in healthy people across ages. With a J-beta primer mix and a sample-barcoded 5' primer, a second PCR ran about 7 to 12 cycles. TCRdb re-called the 5' RACE reads with MiXCR, one entry per CDR3 protein. The table includes fewer than 700,000 distinct CDR3 sequences, around 41% detected once. Sequenced: blood. These receptors all come from a man older than 75 in good health.

V usage is TRBV20-1 and J usage is TRBJ2-1; 7 bases agree with TRBD1. The J segment lost 2 bases and the V segment lost 1 base, leaving 2 bases of the junction unmatched. Germline-derived CDR1 and CDR2 are DFQATT and SNEGSKA (reference sequence). The CDR3 extends over 14 amino acids. The CDR3 sequence: CSARGQGAYNEQFF. The DNA of the CDR3 is TGCAGTGCTAGAGGCCAGGGGGCCTACAATGAGCAGTTCTTC.

This clonotype was counted a few times. V is TRBV20-1 and J is TRBJ1-4, with 8 bases aligning to TRBD1. The CDR3 spans 13 residues. Germline CDR1 and CDR2: DFQATT and SNEGSKA (reference sequence). V trimming: 4 bases; J trimming: 6 bases; junction bases outside the gene matches: 4. The CDR3 here is CSATDRGDEKLFF. In DNA, the CDR3 is TGCAGTGCTACCGACAGGGGTGATGAAAAACTGTTTTTT.

The chain combines TRBV6-2 or TRBV6-3 with TRBJ2-1; a possible D gene is TRBD2 (7 bases). The ends were cut back, 6 bases at V and 6 bases at J, with 18 bases in the middle. The CDR3 length is 15 residues. The germline CDR1 and CDR2 sequences are MNHEY and SVGEGT. The CDR3 region has the DNA TGTGCCAGCAGAGGCGGGGGCGGGGGCCCCAATGAGCAGTTCTTC. Protein: CASRGGGGGPNEQFF.

The chain employs TRBV28 and TRBJ2-1; D might be TRBD1 (6 bases). Trimming pared 5 bases from V and 6 bases from J, leaving 14 bases between. CDR3 length: 14 residues. Germline V CDR1 and CDR2: MDHEN, SYDVKM. The CDR3 DNA sequence: TGTGCCAGCAGTGTACAAACAGGGATCAATGAGCAGTTCTTC. This codes for CASSVQTGINEQFF.

This clonotype was observed many times. The chain is built from TRBV29-1 and TRBJ2-1; 9 bases agree with TRBD2. Per germline, CDR1 SQVTM and CDR2 ANQGSEA. This CDR3 is built from 13 residues. J gave up 8 bases and V 4 bases, and 6 bases lay outside the gene matches. The CDR3 region has the DNA TGCAGCGTTGGGGCTAGCGGGAACGATGAGCAGTTCTTC. Its protein product is CSVGASGNDEQFF.

This clonotype was detected only a few times. The chain employs TRBV10-3 and TRBJ2-7, with a weak D call TRBD1 (6 bases). V lost 0 bases to trimming and J lost 3 bases, with 12 bases between them. This CDR3 is 15 amino acids long. CDR1 and CDR2 (germline): ENHRY, SYGVKD. In nucleotides, the CDR3 is TGTGCCATCAGTGAGTCGTCGCTACAGGGCTACGAGCAGTACTTC. This codes for CAISESSLQGYEQYF.

Turning to this clonotype: A much bigger clone sits one base away, suggesting this may be a read error. This chain links TRBV7-2 with TRBJ2-7; D gene unclear. The CDR3 totals 13 residues. In germline, CDR1 is SGHTA, CDR2 FQGNSA. The CDR3: CVSAYASSYEQYF. In nucleotides, the CDR3 is TGTGTCAGCGCGTACGCGAGCTCCTACGAGCAGTACTTC.

J is TRBJ2-4 and V is TRBV2; D is ambiguous. This CDR3 is 15 amino acids long. CDR1 and CDR2 from the germline V gene are SNHLY and FYNNEI. The V end was cut by 3 bases, the J end by 0 bases, with 9 bases between. This CDR3 reads CASSESGRAKNIQYF. DNA for the CDR3: TGTGCCAGCAGTGAGTCCGGCAGAGCCAAAAACATTCAGTACTTC.

In regard to this clonotype: A much larger clonotype is one base distant, so this may be a read error. This chain uses TRBV12-3 or TRBV12-4 with TRBJ2-2, with 14 bases fitting TRBD2. V shed 7 bases, J shed 4 bases, and the junction held 8 bases outside the gene matches. The CDR3 extends over 17 amino acids. The CDR3 nucleotides are TGTGCCAGCACCTTTTGGACTAGCGGGAGGAGCACCGGGGAGCTGTTTTTT. This sequence encodes CASTFWTSGRSTGELFF.

This clonotype came up many times. The CDR3 region has the DNA TGCAGCGTTGAAACGCCGGGACTAGCGGGAGAGACCCAGTACTTC. It is translated as CSVETPGLAGETQYF. The chain carries TRBV29-1 and TRBJ2-5; 12 bases align to TRBD2. V was clipped by 2 bases and J by 4 bases; unmatched bases: 5. Germline CDR1 and CDR2: SQVTM and ANQGSEA. This CDR3 is 15 amino acids long.

The chain recombines TRBV12-3 or TRBV12-4 with TRBJ2-7, with D perhaps matching TRBD1 or TRBD2 (5 bases each). The CDR3 covers 15 residues. Trimming took 5 bases from V and 8 from J, leaving 22 bases between them. In DNA, the CDR3 is TGTGCCAGCAGTACAGGACCGGGGTACGGTGGACAGCAGTACTTC. This sequence encodes CASSTGPGYGGQQYF.

V and J are TRBV4-1 and TRBJ1-6; the match to TRBD1 covers 7 bases. Germline CDR1 is MGHRA and CDR2 is YSYEKL. The CDR3 totals 19 residues. V trimming: 6 bases; J trimming: 6 bases; junction bases outside the gene matches: 20. CDR3 sequence: CASSLVGLIPGQSNSPLHF. CDR3 coding DNA: TGCGCCAGCAGTCTCGTTGGCCTGATTCCGGGACAGTCTAATTCACCCCTCCACTTT.

This chain links TRBV25-1 with TRBJ2-6; 7 nucleotides align to TRBD1. The CDR3 is made up of 19 amino acids. CDR1 is MGHDK and CDR2 is SYGVNS in the germline V gene. Trimming at V came to 4 bases and at J to 5 bases, leaving 17 bases not matched to a gene. In DNA, the CDR3 is TGTGCCAGCAGTGCCACACAGGGGCAGTCTGCTCTGTGGGCCAACGTCCTGACTTTC. It yields the protein CASSATQGQSALWANVLTF.

There are a few counts of this clonotype. This CDR3 is CASSFRGQGISGNNQYF. DNA of the CDR3: TGTGCCAGCAGCTTCAGGGGTCAGGGTATTAGCGGGAATAATCAGTACTTC. This chain links TRBV7-2 with TRBJ2-4, with 8 bases matching TRBD2. Looked up from germline, CDR1 is SGHTA and CDR2 is FQGNSA. The CDR3 loop spans 17 amino acids. V trimming: 3 bases; J trimming: 12 bases; junction bases outside the gene matches: 19.

This clonotype has more than one count but fewer than ten. The chain couples TRBV7-3 to TRBJ2-2; D uncertain. The CDR3 extends over 14 amino acids. Trimming stripped 2 bases from V and 4 bases from J, with 8 bases between. Germline CDR1 and CDR2: SGHTA and FQGTGA. CDR3 residues: CASSLSPATGELFF. The CDR3, as DNA: TGTGCCAGCAGCTTATCGCCAGCCACCGGGGAGCTGTTTTTT.

The chain couples TRBV12-3 or TRBV12-4 to TRBJ2-3; perhaps TRBD1 as D (5 bases). Trimming removed 2 bases at V and 0 bases at J, with 15 bases between. CDR3 length: 17 amino acids. CDR3 amino acids: CASSLKGLTPSTDTQYF. The CDR3, as DNA: TGTGCCAGCAGTTTAAAGGGGTTGACCCCGAGCACAGATACGCAGTATTTT.